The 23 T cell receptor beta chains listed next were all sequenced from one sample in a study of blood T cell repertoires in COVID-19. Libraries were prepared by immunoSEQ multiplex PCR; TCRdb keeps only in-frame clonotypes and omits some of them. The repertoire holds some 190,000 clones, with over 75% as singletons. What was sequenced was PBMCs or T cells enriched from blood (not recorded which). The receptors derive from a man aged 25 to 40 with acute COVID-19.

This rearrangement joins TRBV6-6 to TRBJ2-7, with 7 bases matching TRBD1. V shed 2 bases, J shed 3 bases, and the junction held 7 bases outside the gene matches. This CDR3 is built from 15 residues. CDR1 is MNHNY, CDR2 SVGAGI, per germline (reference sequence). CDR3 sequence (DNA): TGTGCCAGCAGTTACGAGGGACAGACCAACTACGAGCAGTACTTC. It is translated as CASSYEGQTNYEQYF.

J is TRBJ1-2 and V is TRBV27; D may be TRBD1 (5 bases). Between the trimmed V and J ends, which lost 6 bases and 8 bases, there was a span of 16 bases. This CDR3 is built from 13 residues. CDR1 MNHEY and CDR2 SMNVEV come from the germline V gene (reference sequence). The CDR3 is CASSGGGLLGYTF. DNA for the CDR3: TGTGCCAGCAGCGGGGGTGGGTTATTGGGCTACACCTTC.

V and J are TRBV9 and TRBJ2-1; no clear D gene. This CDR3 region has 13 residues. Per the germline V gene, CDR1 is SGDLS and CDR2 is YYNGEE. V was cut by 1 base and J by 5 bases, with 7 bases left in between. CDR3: CASSVNSHNEQFF. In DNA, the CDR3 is TGTGCCAGCAGCGTAAATAGCCACAATGAGCAGTTCTTC. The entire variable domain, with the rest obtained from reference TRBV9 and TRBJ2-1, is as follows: DSGVTQTPKHLITATGQRVTLRCSPRSGDLSVYWYQQSLDQGLQFLIQYYNGEERAKGNILERFSAQQFPDLHSELNLSSLELGDSALYFCASSVNSHNEQFFGPGTRLTVL.

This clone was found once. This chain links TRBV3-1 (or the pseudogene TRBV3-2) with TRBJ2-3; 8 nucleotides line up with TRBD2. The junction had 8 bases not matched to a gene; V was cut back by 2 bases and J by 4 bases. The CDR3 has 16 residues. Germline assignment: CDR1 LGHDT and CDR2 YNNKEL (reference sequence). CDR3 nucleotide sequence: TGTGCCAGCAGCCAACCTGCCGGGGGGGCCTCAGATACGCAGTATTTT. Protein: CASSQPAGGASDTQYF.

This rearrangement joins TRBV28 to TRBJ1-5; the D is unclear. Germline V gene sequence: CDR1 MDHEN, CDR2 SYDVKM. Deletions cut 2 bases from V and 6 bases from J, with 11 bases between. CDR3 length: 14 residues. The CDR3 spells CASSLGGSSQPQHF. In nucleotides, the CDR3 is TGTGCCAGCAGTTTAGGAGGGTCCAGTCAGCCCCAGCATTTT.

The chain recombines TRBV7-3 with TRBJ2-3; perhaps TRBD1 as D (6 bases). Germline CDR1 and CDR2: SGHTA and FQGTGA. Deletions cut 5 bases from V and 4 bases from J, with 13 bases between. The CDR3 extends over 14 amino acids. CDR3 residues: CASSLQQGPDTQYF. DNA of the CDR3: TGTGCCAGCAGCCTTCAACAGGGACCAGATACGCAGTATTTT.

CDR3 DNA sequence: TGTGCCAGTATTGCAGGGGCCGGTACCGGGGAGCTGTTTTTT. Amino acid sequence: CASIAGAGTGELFF. The J gene is TRBJ2-2, the V gene TRBV19, with D possibly TRBD1 on 6 matching bases. Deletions cut 7 bases from V and 5 bases from J, with 14 bases between. This CDR3 comprises 14 residues. Germline lookup yields CDR1 LNHDA and CDR2 SQIVND (reference sequence).

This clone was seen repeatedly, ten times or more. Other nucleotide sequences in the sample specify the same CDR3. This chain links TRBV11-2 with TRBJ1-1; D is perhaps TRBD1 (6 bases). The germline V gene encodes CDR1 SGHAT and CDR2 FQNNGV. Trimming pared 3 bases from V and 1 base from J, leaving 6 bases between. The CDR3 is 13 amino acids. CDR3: CASSLGQNTEAFF. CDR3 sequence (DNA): TGTGCCAGCAGCTTGGGACAGAACACTGAAGCTTTCTTT. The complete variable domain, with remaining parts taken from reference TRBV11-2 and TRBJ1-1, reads EAGVAQSPRYKIIEKRQSVAFWCNPISGHATLYWYQQILGQGPKLLIQFQNNGVVDDSQLPKDRFSAERLKGVDSTLKIQPAKLEDSAVYLCASSLGQNTEAFFGQGTRLTVV.

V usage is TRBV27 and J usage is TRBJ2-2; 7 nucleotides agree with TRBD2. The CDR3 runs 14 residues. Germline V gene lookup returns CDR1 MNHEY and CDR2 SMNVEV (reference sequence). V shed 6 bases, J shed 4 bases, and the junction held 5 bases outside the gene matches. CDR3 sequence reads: CASSERGGTGELFF. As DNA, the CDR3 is TGTGCCAGCAGCGAGCGGGGAGGCACCGGGGAGCTGTTTTTT.

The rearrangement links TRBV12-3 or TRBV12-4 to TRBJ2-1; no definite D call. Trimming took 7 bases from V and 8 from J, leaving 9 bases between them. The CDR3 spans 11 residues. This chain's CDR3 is CASIRFDEQFF. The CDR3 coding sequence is TGTGCCAGCATACGGTTCGATGAGCAGTTCTTC.

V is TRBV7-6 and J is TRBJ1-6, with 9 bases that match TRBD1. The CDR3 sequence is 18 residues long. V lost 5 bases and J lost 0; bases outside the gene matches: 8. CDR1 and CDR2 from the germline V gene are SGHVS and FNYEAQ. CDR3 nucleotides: TGTGCCAGCAGCCGTCGGACAGGGGATAGCTCCTATAATTCACCCCTCCACTTT. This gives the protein CASSRRTGDSSYNSPLHF.

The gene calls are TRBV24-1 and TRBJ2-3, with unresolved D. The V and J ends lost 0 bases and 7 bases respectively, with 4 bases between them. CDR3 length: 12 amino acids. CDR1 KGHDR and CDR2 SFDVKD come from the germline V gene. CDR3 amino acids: CATSDLQYTQYF. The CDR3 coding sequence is TGTGCCACCAGTGATTTGCAGTATACGCAGTATTTT.

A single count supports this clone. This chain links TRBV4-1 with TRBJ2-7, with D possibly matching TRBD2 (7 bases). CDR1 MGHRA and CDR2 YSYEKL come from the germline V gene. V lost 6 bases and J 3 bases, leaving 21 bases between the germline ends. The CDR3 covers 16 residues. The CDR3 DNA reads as TGCGCCAGCAGTCAGAGGGAGGGAGGGGGACACTACGAGCAGTACTTC. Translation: CASSQREGGGHYEQYF.

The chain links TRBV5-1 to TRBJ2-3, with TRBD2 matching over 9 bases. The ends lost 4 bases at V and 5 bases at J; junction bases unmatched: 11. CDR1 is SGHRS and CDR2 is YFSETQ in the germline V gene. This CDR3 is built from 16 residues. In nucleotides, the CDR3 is TGCGCCAGCAGCCCTTACGGGGCGGGGGGGGTAGATACGCAGTATTTT. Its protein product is CASSPYGAGGVDTQYF.

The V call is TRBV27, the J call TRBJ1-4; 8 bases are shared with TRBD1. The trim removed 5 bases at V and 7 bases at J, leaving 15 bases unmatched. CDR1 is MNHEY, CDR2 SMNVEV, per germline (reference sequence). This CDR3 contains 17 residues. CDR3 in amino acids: CASSLYPDRAAREKLFF. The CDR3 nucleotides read TGTGCCAGCAGTCTCTACCCGGACAGGGCCGCACGTGAAAAACTGTTTTTT.

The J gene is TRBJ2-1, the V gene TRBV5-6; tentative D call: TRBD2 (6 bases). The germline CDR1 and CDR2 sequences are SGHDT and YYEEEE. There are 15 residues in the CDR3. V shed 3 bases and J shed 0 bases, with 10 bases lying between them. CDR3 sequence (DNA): TGTGCCAGCAGCTCGGGACTCCTCTCCTACAATGAGCAGTTCTTC. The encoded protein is CASSSGLLSYNEQFF. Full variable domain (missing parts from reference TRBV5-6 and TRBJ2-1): DAGVTQSPTHLIKTRGQQVTLRCSPKSGHDTVSWYQQALGQGPQFIFQYYEEEERQRGNFPDRFSGHQFPNYSSELNVNALLLGDSALYLCASSSGLLSYNEQFFGPGTRLTVL.

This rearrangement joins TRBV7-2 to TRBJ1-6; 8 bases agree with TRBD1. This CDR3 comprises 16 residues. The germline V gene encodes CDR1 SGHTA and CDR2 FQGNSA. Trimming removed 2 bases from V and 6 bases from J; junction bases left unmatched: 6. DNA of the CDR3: TGTGCCAGCAGCTTATCCCAGGGGGCGCTTAATTCACCCCTCCACTTT. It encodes CASSLSQGALNSPLHF.

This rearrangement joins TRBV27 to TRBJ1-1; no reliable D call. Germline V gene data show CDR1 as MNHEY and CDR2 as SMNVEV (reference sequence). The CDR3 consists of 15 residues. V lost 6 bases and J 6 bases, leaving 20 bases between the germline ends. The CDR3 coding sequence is TGTGCCAGCAGATCCTCTCCAATCGGTGAAGCTGAAGCTTTCTTT. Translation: CASRSSPIGEAEAFF.

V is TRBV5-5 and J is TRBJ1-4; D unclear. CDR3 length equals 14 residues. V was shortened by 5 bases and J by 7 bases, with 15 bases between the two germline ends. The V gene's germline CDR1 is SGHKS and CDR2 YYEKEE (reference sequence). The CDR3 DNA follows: TGTGCCAGCAGGTTGAACCCGGGTAGTGAAAAACTGTTTTTT. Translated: CASRLNPGSEKLFF. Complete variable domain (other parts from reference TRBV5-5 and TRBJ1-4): DAGVTQSPTHLIKTRGQQVTLRCSPISGHKSVSWYQQVLGQGPQFIFQYYEKEERGRGNFPDRFSARQFPNYSSELNVNALLLGDSALYLCASRLNPGSEKLFFGSGTQLSVL.

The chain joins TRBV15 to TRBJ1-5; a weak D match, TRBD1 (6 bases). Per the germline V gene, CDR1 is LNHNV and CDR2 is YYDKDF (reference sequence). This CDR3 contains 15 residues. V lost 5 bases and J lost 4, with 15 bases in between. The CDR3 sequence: CATSVDRSVNQPQHF. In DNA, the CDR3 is TGTGCCACCAGCGTCGACAGGTCCGTAAATCAGCCCCAGCATTTT.

The CDR3 DNA reads as TGTGCCTGGAGGACGAATACAGGGAGCCAGCCCCAGCATTTT. Protein: CAWRTNTGSQPQHF. V is TRBV30 and J is TRBJ1-5, with D perhaps TRBD1 (6 bases). Looked up from germline, CDR1 is GTSNPN and CDR2 is SVGIG (reference sequence). The V end was cut by 3 bases, the J end by 7 bases, with 16 bases between. The CDR3 is made up of 14 amino acids.

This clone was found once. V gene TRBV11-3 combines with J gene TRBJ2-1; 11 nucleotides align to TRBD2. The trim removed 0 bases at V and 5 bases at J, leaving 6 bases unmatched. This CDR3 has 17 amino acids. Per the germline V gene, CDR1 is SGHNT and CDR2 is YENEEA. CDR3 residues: CASSLDLGLAADNEQFF. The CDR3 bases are TGTGCCAGCAGCTTAGATCTGGGACTAGCGGCTGACAATGAGCAGTTCTTC.

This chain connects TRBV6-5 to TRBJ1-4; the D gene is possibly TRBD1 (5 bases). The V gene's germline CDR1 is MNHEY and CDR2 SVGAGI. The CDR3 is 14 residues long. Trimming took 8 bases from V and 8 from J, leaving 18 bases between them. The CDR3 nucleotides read TGTGCCAGCTCCCCCGGTAGGGGAAGAGAAAAACTGTTTTTT. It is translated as CASSPGRGREKLFF.